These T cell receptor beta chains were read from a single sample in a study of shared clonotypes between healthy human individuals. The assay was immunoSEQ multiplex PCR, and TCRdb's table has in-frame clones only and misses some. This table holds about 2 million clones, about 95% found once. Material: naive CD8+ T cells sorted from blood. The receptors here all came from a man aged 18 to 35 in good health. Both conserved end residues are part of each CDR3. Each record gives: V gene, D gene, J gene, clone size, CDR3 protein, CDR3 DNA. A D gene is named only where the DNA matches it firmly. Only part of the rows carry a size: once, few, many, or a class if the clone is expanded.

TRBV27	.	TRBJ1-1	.	CASTIGGGPNTEAFF	TGTGCCAGCACCATAGGAGGGGGACCGAACACTGAAGCTTTCTTT
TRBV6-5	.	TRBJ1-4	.	CASSYSSGSGQKLFF	TGTGCCAGCAGTTACTCGTCCGGATCGGGGCAAAAACTGTTTTTT
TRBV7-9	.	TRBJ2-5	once	CASSLGAGYQQETQYF	TGTGCCAGCAGCCTAGGGGCGGGATATCAACAGGAGACCCAGTACTTC
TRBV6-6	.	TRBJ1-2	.	CASSYEERLREITF	TGTGCCAGCAGTTACGAGGAACGGCTACGGGAGATCACCTTC
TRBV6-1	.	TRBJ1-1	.	CASSDVGPEAFF	TGTGCCAGCAGTGATGTGGGCCCTGAGGCTTTCTTT
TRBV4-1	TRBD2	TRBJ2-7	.	CASSSREGAEQYF	TGCGCCAGCAGCTCGCGGGAGGGGGCCGAGCAGTACTTC
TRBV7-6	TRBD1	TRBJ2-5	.	CASSLGDRDQETQYF	TGTGCCAGCAGCTTAGGGGACAGGGACCAAGAGACCCAGTACTTC
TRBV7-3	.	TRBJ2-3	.	CASSLTGSLSSTDTQYF	TGTGCCAGCAGCTTAACGGGGAGCCTATCTAGCACAGATACGCAGTATTTT
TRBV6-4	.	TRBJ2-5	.	CASRRGENQETQYF	TGTGCCAGCAGGAGAGGAGAAAACCAAGAGACCCAGTACTTC
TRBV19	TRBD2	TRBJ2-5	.	CASSLTPGGVKETQYF	TGTGCCAGTAGTCTGACCCCGGGGGGAGTGAAGGAGACCCAGTACTTC
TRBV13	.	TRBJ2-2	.	CASSEGSGELFF	TGTGCCAGCAGCGAAGGGTCCGGGGAGCTGTTTTTT
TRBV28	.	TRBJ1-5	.	CASRGSNQPQHF	TGTGCCAGCAGAGGGAGCAATCAGCCCCAGCATTTT
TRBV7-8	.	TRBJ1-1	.	CASSLVGEMNTEAFF	TGTGCCAGCAGCTTAGTTGGGGAAATGAACACTGAAGCTTTCTTT
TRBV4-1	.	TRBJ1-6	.	CASSLSTGVNNSPLHF	TGCGCCAGCAGCCTTAGCACAGGCGTGAATAATTCACCCCTCCACTTT
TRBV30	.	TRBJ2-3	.	CAWVPWGNYTTDTQYF	TGTGCCTGGGTCCCGTGGGGGAACTACACCACAGATACGCAGTATTTT
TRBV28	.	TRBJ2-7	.	CASNVLSYEQYF	TGTGCCAGCAATGTCCTCTCCTACGAGCAGTACTTC
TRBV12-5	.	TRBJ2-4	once	CASAEGVAKNIQYF	TGTGCTAGTGCGGAGGGGGTAGCCAAAAACATTCAGTACTTC
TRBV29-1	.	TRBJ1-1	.	CSVETGTDTEAFF	TGCAGCGTTGAAACAGGGACGGACACTGAAGCTTTCTTT
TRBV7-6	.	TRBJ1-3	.	CASSLGSGNTIYF	TGTGCCAGCAGCTTAGGCTCTGGAAACACCATATATTTT
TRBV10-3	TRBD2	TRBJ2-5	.	CAIRGEGRAYETQYF	TGTGCCATCAGGGGTGAAGGGAGGGCCTATGAGACCCAGTACTTC
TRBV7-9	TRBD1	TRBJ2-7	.	CASSHRDRGYEQYF	TGTGCCAGCAGCCACCGGGACAGGGGGTACGAGCAGTACTTC
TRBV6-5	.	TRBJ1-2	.	CASSYSAGETNYGYTF	TGTGCCAGCAGTTACTCGGCAGGGGAGACTAACTATGGCTACACCTTC
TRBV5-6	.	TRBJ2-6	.	CASSLQGSGANVLTF	TGTGCCAGCAGCTTGCAGGGATCTGGGGCCAACGTCCTGACTTTC
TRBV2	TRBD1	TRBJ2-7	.	CASGGTGAYEQYF	TGTGCCAGCGGCGGGACAGGAGCCTACGAGCAGTACTTC
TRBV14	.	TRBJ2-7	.	CASSFHGGGWEQYF	TGTGCCAGCAGCTTCCATGGTGGGGGATGGGAGCAGTACTTC
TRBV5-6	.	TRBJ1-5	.	CASSIGTGNQPQHF	TGTGCCAGCAGCATAGGGACCGGTAATCAGCCCCAGCATTTT
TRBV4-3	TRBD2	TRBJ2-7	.	CASSSGLASYEQYF	TGCGCCAGCAGCTCAGGACTAGCCTCCTACGAGCAGTACTTC
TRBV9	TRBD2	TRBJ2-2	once	CASSESGLAGVSNTGELFF	TGTGCCAGCAGCGAGAGCGGACTAGCGGGAGTCAGTAACACCGGGGAGCTGTTTTTT
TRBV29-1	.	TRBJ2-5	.	CSVEGAPSRYQETQYF	TGCAGCGTTGAGGGGGCTCCGAGCCGGTACCAAGAGACCCAGTACTTC
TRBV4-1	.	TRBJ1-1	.	CASSQTTGNTEAFF	TGCGCCAGCAGCCAAACGACGGGGAACACTGAAGCTTTCTTT
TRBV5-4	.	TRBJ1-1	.	CASSWGQTEAFF	TGTGCCAGCAGCTGGGGACAAACTGAAGCTTTCTTT
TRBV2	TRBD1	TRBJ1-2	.	CASKPGQGNYGYTF	TGTGCCAGCAAACCGGGACAGGGGAACTATGGCTACACCTTC
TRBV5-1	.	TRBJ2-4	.	CASSYQGGDIQYF	TGCGCCAGCAGTTATCAGGGTGGGGACATTCAGTACTTC
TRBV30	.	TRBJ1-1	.	CAWLGHPGAEAFF	TGTGCCTGGTTGGGACACCCGGGGGCTGAAGCTTTCTTT
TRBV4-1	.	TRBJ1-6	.	CASSQEELLNSPLHF	TGCGCCAGCAGCCAAGAAGAACTGCTGAATTCACCCCTCCACTTT
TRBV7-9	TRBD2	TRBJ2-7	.	CASSLGLAGAEQYF	TGTGCCAGCAGCTTGGGACTAGCGGGAGCCGAGCAGTACTTC
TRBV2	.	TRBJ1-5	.	CASSEGGGYSNQPQHF	TGTGCCAGCAGTGAGGGCGGGGGCTATAGCAATCAGCCCCAGCATTTT
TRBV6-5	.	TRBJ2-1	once	CASRLGLSEQFF	TGTGCCAGCAGACTCGGACTTTCCGAGCAGTTCTTC
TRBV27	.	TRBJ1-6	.	CASSLSRANSPLHF	TGTGCCAGCAGTTTAAGCAGGGCTAATTCACCCCTCCACTTT
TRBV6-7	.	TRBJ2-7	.	CASSYKRLGNYYEQYF	TGTGCCAGCAGTTACAAAAGGTTAGGGAATTACTACGAGCAGTACTTC
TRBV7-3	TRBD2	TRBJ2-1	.	CASSATSGGMDEQFF	TGTGCCAGCAGCGCGACTAGCGGGGGGATGGATGAGCAGTTCTTC
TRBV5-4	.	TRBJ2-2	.	CASSFNTGELFF	TGTGCCAGCAGCTTCAACACCGGGGAGCTGTTTTTT
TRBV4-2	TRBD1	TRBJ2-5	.	CASSPLLSGGRQETQYF	TGTGCCAGCAGCCCCCTCCTATCAGGGGGCAGGCAAGAGACCCAGTACTTC
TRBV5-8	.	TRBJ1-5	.	CASSLLQGSYQPQHF	TGTGCCAGCAGCTTGCTACAGGGTTCATATCAGCCCCAGCATTTT
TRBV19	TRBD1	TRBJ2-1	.	CASSFGTAYNEQFF	TGTGCCAGTAGCTTTGGGACAGCTTACAATGAGCAGTTCTTC
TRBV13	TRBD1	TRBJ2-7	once	CASSTGQGYEQYF	TGTGCCAGCAGCACGGGACAGGGTTACGAGCAGTACTTC
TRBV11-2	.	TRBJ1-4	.	CASSSWTGNEKLFF	TGTGCCAGCAGCTCGTGGACCGGTAATGAAAAACTGTTTTTT
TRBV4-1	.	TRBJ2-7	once	CASSHPGASHEQYF	TGCGCCAGCAGCCATCCCGGAGCCTCCCACGAGCAGTACTTC
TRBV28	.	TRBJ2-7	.	CASRSIQGTTSYEQYF	TGTGCCAGCAGGTCCATCCAGGGGACAACATCCTACGAGCAGTACTTC